What follows is one TCR beta chain and its context. Its antigen is unidentified. CDR1 and CDR2 from the germline V gene are LGHNA and YSLEER. This CDR3 contains 15 residues. V was shortened by 1 base and J by 0 bases, with 10 bases between the two germline ends. Sequencing used immunoSEQ multiplex PCR; TCRdb keeps in-frame clones, though not all of them. This sample has about 89,000 clones, with 86% found just once. This sample is drawn from a study of T cell repertoires and HLA-DP antigens. Study information: CD4+ T cells were cocultured with HeLa cells expressing HLA-DP. Study outcomes and limitations: A non-physiological HeLa system presented antigen to total CD4+ responders.

This clonotype was sampled from a man between 50 and 59 years old in good health and CMV-seronegative. The chain combines TRBV4-3 with TRBJ2-7, with D possibly called TRBD1 or TRBD2 (5 bases each). The sample comprised CD4+ T cells from PBMCs. In nucleotides, the CDR3 is TGCGCCAGCAGCCAAGTCCTCGGGGCCTCCTACGAGCAGTACTTC. It codes for CASSQVLGASYEQYF.